Listed below are T cell receptor beta chains from one sample, sequenced in a study of shared T cell receptors in the human thymus. Assay: immunoSEQ multiplex PCR; the TCRdb copy retains only in-frame clones and omits some. The data contain hundreds of thousands of clones, approximately 87% of them singletons. A further study also used this sample, focusing on human thymus T cells.

The sample taken for sequencing was thymocytes. These receptors were taken from a boy younger than two with a congenital heart defect. The CDR3 runs from the conserved cysteine through the conserved F or W. Fields, in order: J gene, clone size, D gene, V gene, CDR3 protein, CDR3 DNA. D genes are given only for firm matches. The listing skips clone size in some rows; elsewhere it reads once, few, many or a size class.

j_gene: TRBJ2-3; abundance: NA; d_gene: TRBD2; v_gene: TRBV2; CDR3aa: CASSERTSGETDTQYF; CDR3nt: TGTGCCAGCAGTGAACGGACTAGCGGGGAGACAGATACGCAGTATTTT
j_gene: TRBJ2-1; abundance: NA; d_gene: NA; v_gene: TRBV2; CDR3aa: CASIGTGHGFLGEQFF; CDR3nt: TGTGCCAGCATCGGGACTGGACATGGGTTTCTGGGTGAGCAGTTCTTC
j_gene: TRBJ1-2; abundance: NA; d_gene: NA; v_gene: TRBV18; CDR3aa: CASSPGGGGYTF; CDR3nt: TGTGCCAGCTCACCAGGAGGAGGAGGCTACACCTTC
j_gene: TRBJ2-5; abundance: NA; d_gene: TRBD2; v_gene: TRBV4-2; CDR3aa: CASSRGGGQETQYF; CDR3nt: TGTGCCAGCAGCCGGGGCGGGGGCCAAGAGACCCAGTACTTC
j_gene: TRBJ1-6; abundance: NA; d_gene: TRBD1; v_gene: TRBV14; CDR3aa: CASSQARTGIYNSPLHF; CDR3nt: TGTGCCAGCAGCCAAGCAAGGACAGGAATCTATAATTCCCCCCTCCACTTT
j_gene: TRBJ2-3; abundance: NA; d_gene: TRBD2; v_gene: TRBV4-2; CDR3aa: CASSQFTSGASTDTQYF; CDR3nt: TGTGCCAGCAGCCAGTTCACTAGCGGGGCTAGCACAGATACGCAGTATTTT
j_gene: TRBJ2-1; abundance: NA; d_gene: NA; v_gene: TRBV5-1; CDR3aa: CASTIAWSSYNEQFF; CDR3nt: TGCGCCAGCACCATTGCGTGGAGCTCCTACAATGAGCAGTTCTTC
j_gene: TRBJ2-1; abundance: NA; d_gene: TRBD1; v_gene: TRBV20-1; CDR3aa: CSATGGNEQFF; CDR3nt: TGCAGTGCTACAGGGGGCAATGAGCAGTTCTTC
j_gene: TRBJ1-1; abundance: NA; d_gene: NA; v_gene: TRBV25-1; CDR3aa: CASSGSGQNTEAFF; CDR3nt: TGTGCCAGCAGTGGTTCGGGACAGAACACTGAAGCTTTCTTT
j_gene: TRBJ1-1; abundance: NA; d_gene: NA; v_gene: TRBV6-1; CDR3aa: CASIQGFTEAFF; CDR3nt: TGTGCCAGCATCCAGGGGTTCACTGAAGCTTTCTTT
j_gene: TRBJ2-1; abundance: few; d_gene: NA; v_gene: TRBV4-3; CDR3aa: CASSPSHLAYNEQFF; CDR3nt: TGCGCCAGCAGCCCATCCCATCTAGCCTACAATGAGCAGTTCTTC
j_gene: TRBJ1-2; abundance: NA; d_gene: TRBD1; v_gene: TRBV5-6; CDR3aa: CASSFLDRALDHGYTF; CDR3nt: TGTGCCAGCAGCTTCCTTGACAGGGCTTTGGATCATGGCTACACCTTC
j_gene: TRBJ1-5; abundance: NA; d_gene: NA; v_gene: TRBV2; CDR3aa: CASTRAPKTYQPQHF; CDR3nt: TGTGCCAGCACCAGGGCGCCGAAGACCTATCAGCCCCAGCATTTT
j_gene: TRBJ1-2; abundance: NA; d_gene: TRBD1; v_gene: TRBV5-6; CDR3aa: CASSPPSQGGNGYTF; CDR3nt: TGTGCCAGCAGCCCGCCTTCCCAGGGGGGAAATGGCTACACCTTC
j_gene: TRBJ2-7; abundance: NA; d_gene: TRBD1; v_gene: TRBV27; CDR3aa: CASSLYRTGYLYEQYF; CDR3nt: TGTGCCAGCAGTTTATATAGGACAGGGTATCTCTACGAGCAGTACTTC
j_gene: TRBJ2-7; abundance: NA; d_gene: NA; v_gene: TRBV4-1; CDR3aa: CASSRDRILTYEQYF; CDR3nt: TGCGCCAGCAGCAGAGACAGGATATTAACCTACGAGCAGTACTTC
j_gene: TRBJ2-5; abundance: NA; d_gene: TRBD1; v_gene: TRBV7-9; CDR3aa: CASSPDRRETQYF; CDR3nt: TGTGCCAGCAGCCCGGACAGGCGAGAGACCCAGTACTTC
j_gene: TRBJ2-2; abundance: NA; d_gene: TRBD2; v_gene: TRBV7-6; CDR3aa: CASSLGTSGEEGAGELFF; CDR3nt: TGTGCCAGCAGCCTGGGGACTAGCGGGGAGGAGGGGGCCGGGGAGCTGTTTTTT
j_gene: TRBJ1-3; abundance: NA; d_gene: NA; v_gene: TRBV5-1; CDR3aa: CASSLVPSSGNTIYF; CDR3nt: TGCGCCAGCAGCTTGGTTCCTAGTTCTGGAAACACCATATATTTT
j_gene: TRBJ1-1; abundance: NA; d_gene: TRBD1; v_gene: TRBV18; CDR3aa: CASSSPGQGATEAFF; CDR3nt: TGTGCCAGCTCAAGTCCGGGACAGGGAGCCACTGAAGCTTTCTTT
j_gene: TRBJ1-1; abundance: NA; d_gene: NA; v_gene: TRBV7-3; CDR3aa: CASSLGGETEAFF; CDR3nt: TGTGCCAGCAGCCTAGGGGGGGAGACTGAAGCTTTCTTT
j_gene: TRBJ2-3; abundance: few; d_gene: NA; v_gene: TRBV25-1; CDR3aa: CASSEFRTDTQYF; CDR3nt: TGTGCCAGCAGTGAATTCCGGACAGATACGCAGTATTTT
j_gene: TRBJ2-7; abundance: NA; d_gene: TRBD1; v_gene: TRBV28; CDR3aa: CASSRPGQRIYEQYF; CDR3nt: TGTGCCAGCAGTCGCCCGGGACAGCGAATCTACGAGCAGTACTTC
j_gene: TRBJ2-3; abundance: NA; d_gene: TRBD2; v_gene: TRBV27; CDR3aa: CASSAEPGLAGGPSDTQYF; CDR3nt: TGTGCCAGCAGTGCCGAACCGGGACTAGCGGGAGGGCCGTCAGATACGCAGTATTTT
j_gene: TRBJ2-5; abundance: NA; d_gene: NA; v_gene: TRBV4-1; CDR3aa: CASSQTGTFQETQYF; CDR3nt: TGCGCCAGCAGCCAGACCGGGACTTTTCAAGAGACCCAGTACTTC
j_gene: TRBJ2-7; abundance: once; d_gene: TRBD2; v_gene: TRBV5-1; CDR3aa: CASSLGWARGVEQYF; CDR3nt: TGCGCCAGCAGCTTGGGTTGGGCGCGGGGGGTCGAGCAGTACTTC
j_gene: TRBJ1-6; abundance: NA; d_gene: NA; v_gene: TRBV14; CDR3aa: CASSHRQEVDSPLHF; CDR3nt: TGTGCCAGCAGCCACCGACAGGAGGTGGATTCACCCCTCCACTTT
j_gene: TRBJ1-4; abundance: NA; d_gene: TRBD1; v_gene: TRBV15; CDR3aa: CATSSTQGNEKLFF; CDR3nt: TGTGCCACCAGCAGCACACAGGGGAATGAAAAACTGTTTTTT
j_gene: TRBJ1-5; abundance: NA; d_gene: NA; v_gene: TRBV5-5; CDR3aa: CASSSSDPWGYNQPQHF; CDR3nt: TGTGCCAGCAGCTCCAGCGATCCCTGGGGCTACAATCAGCCCCAGCATTTT
j_gene: TRBJ2-3; abundance: once; d_gene: NA; v_gene: TRBV19; CDR3aa: CASSLRQVTDTQYF; CDR3nt: TGTGCCAGTAGCCTCCGACAGGTAACAGATACGCAGTATTTT
j_gene: TRBJ1-1; abundance: NA; d_gene: NA; v_gene: TRBV25-1; CDR3aa: CASSAVVNTEAFF; CDR3nt: TGTGCCAGCAGTGCGGTAGTGAACACTGAAGCTTTCTTT
j_gene: TRBJ2-7; abundance: NA; d_gene: TRBD1; v_gene: TRBV6-1; CDR3aa: CASSARDRTYEQYF; CDR3nt: TGTGCCAGCAGTGCCCGGGACAGGACCTACGAGCAGTACTTC
j_gene: TRBJ1-5; abundance: NA; d_gene: NA; v_gene: TRBV19; CDR3aa: CASRLSGREPQHF; CDR3nt: TGTGCCAGTAGACTTTCGGGGAGAGAGCCCCAGCATTTT
j_gene: TRBJ2-5; abundance: NA; d_gene: TRBD2; v_gene: TRBV6-6; CDR3aa: CASSYSAGAETQYF; CDR3nt: TGTGCCAGCAGTTACTCGGCGGGAGCAGAGACCCAGTACTTC
j_gene: TRBJ2-6; abundance: NA; d_gene: NA; v_gene: TRBV19; CDR3aa: CASSDFYCLSGANVLTF; CDR3nt: TGTGCCAGTAGTGATTTTTACTGCCTCTCTGGGGCCAACGTCCTGACTTTC
j_gene: TRBJ1-2; abundance: NA; d_gene: TRBD1; v_gene: TRBV23-1; CDR3aa: CASSQRGLTNGYTF; CDR3nt: TGCGCCTCTAGCCAGAGGGGGCTGACCAATGGCTACACCTTC
j_gene: TRBJ1-1; abundance: NA; d_gene: NA; v_gene: TRBV5-1; CDR3aa: CASSLGRFRGTWNTEAFF; CDR3nt: TGCGCCAGCAGCTTGGGTCGGTTCAGGGGAACCTGGAACACTGAAGCTTTCTTT
j_gene: TRBJ2-7; abundance: few; d_gene: NA; v_gene: TRBV28; CDR3aa: CASSRKPAGRRAYEQYF; CDR3nt: TGTGCCAGCAGCCGGAAACCGGCTGGGAGAAGGGCCTACGAGCAGTACTTC
j_gene: TRBJ1-1; abundance: once; d_gene: NA; v_gene: TRBV5-1; CDR3aa: CASSRTPIMNTEAFF; CDR3nt: TGCGCCAGCAGCCGGACACCAATAATGAACACTGAAGCTTTCTTT
j_gene: TRBJ1-1; abundance: NA; d_gene: NA; v_gene: TRBV28; CDR3aa: CASSLGPNMNTEAFF; CDR3nt: TGTGCCAGCAGTTTGGGGCCGAACATGAACACTGAAGCTTTCTTT
j_gene: TRBJ2-7; abundance: NA; d_gene: NA; v_gene: TRBV7-8; CDR3aa: CASSPRAPGYEQYF; CDR3nt: TGTGCCAGCAGTCCCAGGGCCCCAGGCTACGAGCAGTACTTC
j_gene: TRBJ2-2; abundance: NA; d_gene: TRBD2; v_gene: TRBV28; CDR3aa: CASIPTTSGRDTGELFF; CDR3nt: TGTGCCAGCATACCTACAACTAGCGGGAGGGACACCGGGGAGCTGTTTTTT
j_gene: TRBJ2-7; abundance: NA; d_gene: TRBD1; v_gene: TRBV5-5; CDR3aa: CASSLTGTGHIYEQYF; CDR3nt: TGTGCCAGCAGCTTAACCGGGACAGGTCATATCTACGAGCAGTACTTC
j_gene: TRBJ1-2; abundance: NA; d_gene: TRBD1; v_gene: TRBV5-1; CDR3aa: CASSLTPGQGNGYTF; CDR3nt: TGCGCCAGCAGCTTGACCCCGGGACAGGGGAATGGCTACACCTTC
j_gene: TRBJ2-7; abundance: few; d_gene: TRBD2; v_gene: TRBV28; CDR3aa: CASAWGGYYEQYF; CDR3nt: TGTGCCAGCGCTTGGGGAGGGTACTACGAGCAGTACTTC
j_gene: TRBJ2-7; abundance: NA; d_gene: TRBD2; v_gene: TRBV28; CDR3aa: CASSHYRTSGKLQPYEQYF; CDR3nt: TGTGCCAGCAGCCACTACCGGACTAGCGGAAAACTACAACCCTACGAGCAGTACTTC
j_gene: TRBJ1-1; abundance: NA; d_gene: TRBD1; v_gene: TRBV6-5; CDR3aa: CASSGQGADTEAFF; CDR3nt: TGTGCCAGCTCCGGCCAGGGGGCGGACACTGAAGCTTTCTTT
j_gene: TRBJ2-2; abundance: NA; d_gene: TRBD1; v_gene: TRBV6-6; CDR3aa: CASRGQGQGTGELFF; CDR3nt: TGTGCCAGCAGGGGACAGGGCCAGGGCACCGGGGAGCTGTTTTTT
j_gene: TRBJ1-1; abundance: NA; d_gene: NA; v_gene: TRBV21-1; CDR3aa: CASSKEGTGETLPSNTEAFF; CDR3nt: TGTGCCAGCAGCAAAGAGGGGACAGGGGAGACTCTTCCTTCGAACACTGAAGCTTTCTTT
j_gene: TRBJ2-7; abundance: NA; d_gene: TRBD1; v_gene: TRBV28; CDR3aa: CASSSDWGQGHYEQYF; CDR3nt: TGTGCCAGCAGCTCCGATTGGGGACAGGGCCATTACGAGCAGTACTTC
j_gene: TRBJ2-2; abundance: NA; d_gene: TRBD1; v_gene: TRBV7-7; CDR3aa: CASSPDRGHSGELFF; CDR3nt: TGTGCTAGCAGCCCGGACAGGGGTCACTCCGGGGAGCTGTTTTTT
j_gene: TRBJ2-3; abundance: NA; d_gene: TRBD2; v_gene: TRBV5-1; CDR3aa: CASSPSGKGTDTQYF; CDR3nt: TGCGCCAGCAGTCCTAGCGGGAAGGGCACAGATACGCAGTATTTT
j_gene: TRBJ2-1; abundance: NA; d_gene: TRBD2; v_gene: TRBV7-8; CDR3aa: CASSLRGLAVPYNEQFF; CDR3nt: TGTGCCAGCAGCTTAAGGGGACTAGCGGTCCCCTACAATGAGCAGTTCTTC
j_gene: TRBJ1-2; abundance: NA; d_gene: TRBD1; v_gene: TRBV27; CDR3aa: CASSLKAGGFYGYTF; CDR3nt: TGTGCCAGCAGTTTAAAGGCAGGGGGGTTCTATGGCTACACCTTC
j_gene: TRBJ2-3; abundance: once; d_gene: NA; v_gene: TRBV30; CDR3aa: CAWSVHSTDTQYF; CDR3nt: TGTGCCTGGAGTGTACACAGCACAGATACGCAGTATTTT